This TCR beta chain was obtained from a study of Ad26.COV2.S vaccination and SARS-CoV-2 variants. Study-wide background: Donor allocation was to the COV1001 Ad26.COV2.S trial arm.

Only in-frame clones appear in the TCRdb table, and some are missing; sequencing was by immunoSEQ multiplex PCR. The table records 400,000 or so clones, roughly nine tenths of them present only once. Treatment in this sample: around 19 received Ad26.COV2.S at low or high dose, single or two shots; 5 received placebo; per-sample allocation not given. Sampling was performed 63 days after the first vaccine or placebo injection. The V segment lost 7 bases and the J segment 4 bases; nucleotides outside the gene matches: 12. This CDR3 contains 14 residues. Germline CDR1 reads SQVTM; CDR2 reads ANQGSEA. Broader study findings: Substantial breadth was reportedly displayed by spike-specific CD8+ and CD4+ T cell responses after vaccination.

Concerning this clone itself: Its antigen is still unknown.

This clonotype was obtained from a person aged 18-60 years who received the Ad26.COV2.S COVID-19 vaccine or a placebo. The sequencing used peripheral blood, collected in a trial of Ad26.COV2.S vaccine versus placebo. V gene TRBV29-1 combines with J gene TRBJ1-1; 7 nucleotides match TRBD1. The CDR3 DNA reads TGCAGCGCTTACAGGGGTGGTTATAGCACTGAAGCTTTCTTT. This translates into CSAYRGGYSTEAFF. The full variable domain, its missing parts supplied by reference TRBV29-1 and TRBJ1-1, is SAVISQKPSRDICQRGTSLTIQCQVDSQVTMMFWYRQQPGQSLTLIATANQGSEATYESGFVIDKFPISRPNLTFSTLTVSNMSPEDSSIYLCSAYRGGYSTEAFFGQGTRLTVV.